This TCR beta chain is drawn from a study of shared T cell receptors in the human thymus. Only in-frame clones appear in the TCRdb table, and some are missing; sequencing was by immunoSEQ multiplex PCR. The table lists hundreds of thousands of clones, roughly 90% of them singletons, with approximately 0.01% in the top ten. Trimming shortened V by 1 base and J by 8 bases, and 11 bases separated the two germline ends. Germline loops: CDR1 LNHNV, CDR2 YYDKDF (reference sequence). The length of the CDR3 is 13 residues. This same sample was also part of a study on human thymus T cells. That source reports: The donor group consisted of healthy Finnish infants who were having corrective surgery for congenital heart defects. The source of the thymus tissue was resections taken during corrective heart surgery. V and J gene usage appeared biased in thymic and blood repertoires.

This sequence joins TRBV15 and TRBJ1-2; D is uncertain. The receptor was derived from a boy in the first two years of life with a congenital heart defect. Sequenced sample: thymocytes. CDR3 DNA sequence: TGTGCCACCAGCAGAGTTACGTGGGCGGGCTACACCTTC. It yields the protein CATSRVTWAGYTF.